This T cell receptor beta chain was found in a study of patients and donors after allogeneic stem cell transplantation. One entry per CDR3 protein, called by TCRdb with MiXCR from the RT-PCR reads. The sample holds 150,000 to 200,000 distinct CDR3 sequences, approximately 30% seen once. This clonotype was seen a handful of times. CDR1 and CDR2 from the germline V gene are SGHRS and YFSETQ. V lost 1 base, J lost 5 bases, and 5 bases stayed unmatched. The CDR3 spans 14 residues. The origin of this receptor is a human donor who was either an allogeneic HSCT recipient or a stem cell or donor lymphocyte infusion donor (not recorded which). It is not recorded whose cells these are; they may come from a transplant donor. This chain links TRBV5-1 with TRBJ2-5, with 7 bases identical to TRBD1. Sequencing used blood, either unsorted or a sorted T cell fraction (not recorded which). The CDR3 DNA sequence: TGCGCCAGCAGCTTGAGTGGACAGGTGGAGACCCAGTACTTC. Translated: CASSLSGQVETQYF. The whole variable domain, remainder taken from reference TRBV5-1 and TRBJ2-5, is KAGVTQTPRYLIKTRGQQVTLSCSPISGHRSVSWYQQTPGQGLQFLFEYFSETQRNKGNFPGRFSGRQFSNSRSEMNVSTLELGDSALYLCASSLSGQVETQYFGPGTRLLVL.